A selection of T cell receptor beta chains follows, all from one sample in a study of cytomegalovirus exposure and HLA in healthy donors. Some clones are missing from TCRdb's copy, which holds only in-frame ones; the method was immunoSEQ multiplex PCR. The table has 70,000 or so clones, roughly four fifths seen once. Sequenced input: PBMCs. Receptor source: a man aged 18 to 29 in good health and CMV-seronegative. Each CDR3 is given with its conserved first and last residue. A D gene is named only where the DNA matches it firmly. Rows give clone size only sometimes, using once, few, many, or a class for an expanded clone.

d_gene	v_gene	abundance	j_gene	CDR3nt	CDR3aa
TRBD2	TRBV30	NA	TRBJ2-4	TGTGCCTGGAGTGCCCTTCTTAGCGGGGGTTTAAACATTCAGTACTTC	CAWSALLSGGLNIQYF
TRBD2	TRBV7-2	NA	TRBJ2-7	TGTGCCAGCAGCTTCAAAGCTTCTAGCGGGGGCCACTACGAGCAGTACTTC	CASSFKASSGGHYEQYF
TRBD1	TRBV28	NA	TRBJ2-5	TGTGCCTGGGGGACAGGGGCATCCCAGTACTTC	CAWGTGASQYF
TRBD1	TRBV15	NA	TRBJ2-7	TGTGCCACCAGCAGTACCGGGACAGGGGAGGAGTGGAGCGAGCAGTACTTC	CATSSTGTGEEWSEQYF
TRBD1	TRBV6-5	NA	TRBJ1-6	TGTGCCAGCAGGCCGGGACAGAGAAATTCACCCCTCCACTTT	CASRPGQRNSPLHF
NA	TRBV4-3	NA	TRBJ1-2	TGCGCCAGCAGCGGACAAGGTTTGGTCTATGGCTACACCTTC	CASSGQGLVYGYTF
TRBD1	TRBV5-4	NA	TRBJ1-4	TGTGCCAGCAGCTCGGGACAGCGACATGAAAAACTGTTTTTT	CASSSGQRHEKLFF
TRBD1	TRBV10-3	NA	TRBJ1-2	TGTGCCATCACTGAGTCCATCAGGACAGGGGGCAAGATCTACGGAGGCTACACCTTC	CAITESIRTGGKIYGGYTF
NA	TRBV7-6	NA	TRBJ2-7	TGTGCCAGCAGCTTAGTACCGGCGGGGTCCTCCTACGAGCAGTACTTC	CASSLVPAGSSYEQYF
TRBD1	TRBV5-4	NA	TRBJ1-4	TGTGCCAGCAGCCTCGGACAGGGAGGTTACGTTGTAAAACTGTTTTTT	CASSLGQGGYVVKLFF
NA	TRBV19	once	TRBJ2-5	TGTGCCAGTAGTTCAACATCCCGTTGGGAGACCCAGTACTTC	CASSSTSRWETQYF
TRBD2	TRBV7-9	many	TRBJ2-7	TGTGCCAGCAGCTCCACCGGGACTAGCGGGGGCAGGAGCTCCTACGAGCAGTACTTC	CASSSTGTSGGRSSYEQYF
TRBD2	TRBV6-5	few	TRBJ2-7	TGTGCCAGCAGTTCCACTAGCGGGGACTACGAGCAGTACTTC	CASSSTSGDYEQYF
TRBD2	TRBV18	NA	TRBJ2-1	TGTGCCAGCTCACCACCGACGACTAGCGGGAGAGCAGAGCAGTTCTTC	CASSPPTTSGRAEQFF
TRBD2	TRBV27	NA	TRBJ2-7	TGTGCCAGCAGTCCCCTTTGGCGGGAGGCTCCCACCTACGAGCAGTACTTC	CASSPLWREAPTYEQYF
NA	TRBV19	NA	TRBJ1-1	TGTGCCAGTAGTATGGGGCTGGGAAACACTGAAGCTTTCTTT	CASSMGLGNTEAFF
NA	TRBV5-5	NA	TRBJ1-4	TGTGCCAGCAGCTTTTCACAAAAAAATGAAAAACTGTTTTTT	CASSFSQKNEKLFF
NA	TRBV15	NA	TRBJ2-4	TGTGCCACCAGCCGACACAGGGAATTCCACGGTTTAGCCAAAAACATTCAGTACTTC	CATSRHREFHGLAKNIQYF
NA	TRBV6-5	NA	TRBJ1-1	TGTGCCAGCAGTTATCAGGGGATGAACACTGAAGCTTTCTTT	CASSYQGMNTEAFF
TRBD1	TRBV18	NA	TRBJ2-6	TGTGCCAGCTCACTACGGACAGGGGGCTCGTCTGGGGCCAACGTCCTGACTTTC	CASSLRTGGSSGANVLTF
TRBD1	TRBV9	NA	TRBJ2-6	TGTGCCAGCAGCGCAACCGGGACAGCTGGGGCCAACGTCCTGACTTTC	CASSATGTAGANVLTF
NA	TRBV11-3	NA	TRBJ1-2	TGTGCCAGCAGCTTACCCTCAGGGGTTCGCTATGGCTACACCTTC	CASSLPSGVRYGYTF
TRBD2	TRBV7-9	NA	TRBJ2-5	TGTGCCAGCAGTTATGGACTAGCGGGGGGTATCGAGACCCAGTACTTC	CASSYGLAGGIETQYF
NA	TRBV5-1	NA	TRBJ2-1	TGCGCCAGCAGCTTGGCTGGAGGGGGCGTCTACAATGAGCAGTTCTTC	CASSLAGGGVYNEQFF
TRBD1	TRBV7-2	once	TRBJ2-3	TGTGCCAGCAGCTTCCCCATCGACAGGGGGCATACAGATACGCAGTATTTT	CASSFPIDRGHTDTQYF
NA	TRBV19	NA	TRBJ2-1	TGTGCCAGTAGTGTGGGCAGTCGAAATGAGCAGTTCTTC	CASSVGSRNEQFF
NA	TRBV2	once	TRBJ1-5	TGTGCCAGCAGGGCCCTGCCCCTTAGCAATCAGCCCCAGCATTTT	CASRALPLSNQPQHF
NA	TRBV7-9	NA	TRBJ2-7	TGTGCCAGCACCCCCGGGTGGGAGCAGTACTTC	CASTPGWEQYF
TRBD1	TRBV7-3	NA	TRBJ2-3	TGTGCCAGCAGCCGGGACAGGGATACAGATACGCAGTATTTT	CASSRDRDTDTQYF
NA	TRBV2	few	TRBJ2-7	TGTGCCAGCAGTAGGTTGAGGGTTTCCCACGAGCAGTACTTC	CASSRLRVSHEQYF
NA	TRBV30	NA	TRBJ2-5	TGTGCCTGGGAGAGTGGCCAAGAGACCCAGTACTTC	CAWESGQETQYF
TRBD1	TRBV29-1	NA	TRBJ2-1	TGCAGCGTTGACCGGACCGGGACAGGGAACAATGAGCAGTTCTTC	CSVDRTGTGNNEQFF
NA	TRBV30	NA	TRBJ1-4	TGTGCCTGGAGTCTCGGAGTAGTCAATGAAAAACTGTTTTTT	CAWSLGVVNEKLFF
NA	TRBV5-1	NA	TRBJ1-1	TGCGCCAGCAGCCCGGGATTCGAAAGAAGGAACACTGAAGCTTTCTTT	CASSPGFERRNTEAFF